The T cell receptor (beta chain) under discussion was sequenced for a study of T cell changes during pregnancy in multiple sclerosis. J lost 4 bases, V lost 7 bases, and 12 bases had no gene match. The germline V gene has CDR1 MDHEN and CDR2 SYDVKM. The CDR3 has 15 amino acids. The method was immunoSEQ multiplex PCR; TCRdb's version includes in-frame clones alone and lacks a portion of them. The data show roughly 89,000 clones, with about 94% seen just once and 2% to 2.5% held by the top ten. This sample comprised peripheral blood, obtained in the third trimester of pregnancy. This sequence originates from a female donor with multiple sclerosis, enrolled in a pregnancy study. The chain joins TRBV28 to TRBJ2-7; TRBD2 matches at 8 bases. The CDR3 spells CASTHGAGGLYEQYF. Here the CDR3 DNA reads TGTGCCAGCACACATGGGGCGGGAGGACTATACGAGCAGTACTTC. The full variable domain, with the rest looked up from reference TRBV28 and TRBJ2-7, is DVKVTQSSRYLVKRTGEKVFLECVQDMDHENMFWYRQDPGLGLRLIYFSYDVKMKEKGDIPEGYSVSREKKERFSLILESASTNQTSMYLCASTHGAGGLYEQYFGPGTRLTVT.